One sample yielded the 13 T cell receptor beta chains listed below, sequenced in a study of OX40 agonist ivuxolimab in advanced cancers. TCRdb's table, derived via immunoSEQ multiplex PCR, lists solely in-frame clones and lacks some. The table includes roughly 80,000 clones, roughly 87% detected once. Sequencing used CD4+ or CD8+ T cells sorted from blood, obtained in a trial of the OX40 agonist ivuxolimab. The receptors were gathered from an adult with an advanced solid tumor such as melanoma, head and neck, liver or kidney cancer.

The V and J genes are TRBV2 and TRBJ2-3; the D gene is possibly TRBD1 (6 bases). Germline values: CDR1 SNHLY, CDR2 FYNNEI. The CDR3 spans 15 residues. Trimming removed 5 bases from V and 7 bases from J, with 19 bases in between. CDR3 protein: CASSRNDRSGNTQYF. In DNA, the CDR3 is TGTGCCAGCAGTCGCAATGACAGGTCCGGGAATACGCAGTATTTT.

The J gene is TRBJ1-4, the V gene TRBV10-2; D is ambiguous. Trimming took off 8 bases at V and 0 bases at J, with 13 bases between the two ends. CDR1 is WSHSY and CDR2 is SAAADI in the germline V gene. The CDR3 has 15 residues. CDR3 DNA sequence: TGCGCCAGCGCCGGGGTCGGGGCAACTAATGAAAAACTGTTTTTT. Its protein product is CASAGVGATNEKLFF.

This clone was picked up one time. This chain links TRBV9 with TRBJ2-1; 13 nucleotides agree with TRBD2. The germline V gene encodes CDR1 SGDLS and CDR2 YYNGEE. Trimming at V came to 5 bases and at J to 7 bases, leaving 3 bases not matched to a gene. The CDR3 runs 14 residues. This chain's CDR3 is CASSGTSGNNEQFF. The CDR3, as DNA: TGTGCCAGCAGTGGGACTAGCGGGAATAATGAGCAGTTCTTC. Together with reference TRBV9 and TRBJ2-1, the CDR3 gives the full variable domain: DSGVTQTPKHLITATGQRVTLRCSPRSGDLSVYWYQQSLDQGLQFLIQYYNGEERAKGNILERFSAQQFPDLHSELNLSSLELGDSALYFCASSGTSGNNEQFFGPGTRLTVL.

The CDR3 sequence is CASSSKDRGVQAFF. The CDR3 coding sequence is TGTGCCAGCAGCTCCAAGGACAGGGGGGTACAAGCTTTCTTT. The J gene is TRBJ1-1, the V gene TRBV7-9; 10 nucleotides align to TRBD1. Germline values: CDR1 SEHNR, CDR2 FQNEAQ (reference sequence). With 4 bases clipped from V and 9 bases from J, the junction kept 8 bases outside the gene matches. CDR3 size: 14 residues.

V and J are TRBV6-5 and TRBJ2-1, with D possibly called TRBD1 or TRBD2 (5 bases each). Germline values: CDR1 MNHEY, CDR2 SVGAGI. Trimming took 2 bases from V and 9 from J, leaving 17 bases between them. The CDR3 is 15 amino acids. This chain's CDR3 is CASSYRAGSYGEQFF. In nucleotides, the CDR3 is TGTGCCAGCAGTTACCGGGCAGGGAGCTATGGTGAGCAGTTCTTC.

V gene TRBV5-5 combines with J gene TRBJ1-3, with 7 bases matching TRBD1. The CDR3 spans 16 residues. The V segment lost 4 bases and the J segment 0 bases; nucleotides outside the gene matches: 7. Germline lookup yields CDR1 SGHKS and CDR2 YYEKEE (reference sequence). In nucleotides, the CDR3 is TGTGCCAGCAGCACGTTACCAGGGGGCTCTGGAAACACCATATATTTT. Its protein is CASSTLPGGSGNTIYF.

The chain carries TRBV6-6 and TRBJ2-4; D perhaps matches TRBD2 (6 bases). The CDR3 totals 14 residues. V was cut by 2 bases and J by 1 base, with 6 bases left in between. Germline V CDR1 and CDR2: MNHNY, SVGAGI (reference sequence). The CDR3 region has the DNA TGTGCCAGCAGTTACGCGGGGGCCAAAAACATTCAGTACTTC. Translating it yields CASSYAGAKNIQYF.

V gene TRBV18 combines with J gene TRBJ1-6; D not certain. Trimming stripped 6 bases from V and 10 bases from J, with 16 bases between. Germline CDR1 reads KGHSH; CDR2 reads LQKENI. This CDR3 is built from 14 residues. The chain's CDR3 is CASSQDRSGSPLHF. Here the CDR3 DNA reads TGTGCCAGCTCGCAAGACCGCTCGGGATCACCCCTCCACTTT.

The rearrangement links TRBV7-9 to TRBJ2-5, with TRBD1 as a possible D gene (6 bases). Trimming removed 5 bases at V and 4 bases at J, with 23 bases between. The CDR3 has 17 residues. Per the germline V gene, CDR1 is SEHNR and CDR2 is FQNEAQ (reference sequence). The DNA for the CDR3 is TGTGCCAGCAGCCCCCGGTTTAAACAGGGCATCCGAGAGACCCAGTACTTC. This encodes CASSPRFKQGIRETQYF. Based on the CDR3 plus reference TRBV7-9 and TRBJ2-5, the full variable domain is DTGVSQNPRHKITKRGQNVTFRCDPISEHNRLYWYRQTLGQGPEFLTYFQNEAQLEKSRLLSDRFSAERPKGSFSTLEIQRTEQGDSAMYLCASSPRFKQGIRETQYFGPGTRLLVL.

The sample holds a few counts of this clone. The rearrangement links TRBV28 to TRBJ1-3, with unresolved D. CDR1 MDHEN and CDR2 SYDVKM come from the germline V gene. Trimming cost V 6 bases and J 0 bases, with 9 bases left between them. The CDR3 runs 14 residues. DNA for the CDR3: TGTGCCAGCAGCTCTAGGACCTCTGGAAACACCATATATTTT. Its translation is CASSSRTSGNTIYF.

This clone was seen a few times. This chain links TRBV5-1 with TRBJ1-2; a weak D match, TRBD1 (5 bases). The length of the CDR3 is 12 residues. CDR1 and CDR2 from the germline V gene are SGHRS and YFSETQ. Trimming pared 2 bases from V and 7 bases from J, leaving 9 bases between. CDR3 nucleotide sequence: TGCGCCAGCAGCTTCTCAGGGCCTGGCTACACCTTC. Its translation: CASSFSGPGYTF.

This CDR3 is CASSKTGAGEAAAFF. CDR3 bases: TGTGCCAGCAGCAAGACCGGCGCAGGGGAGGCCGCAGCTTTCTTT. The J gene is TRBJ1-1, the V gene TRBV28; possibly TRBD1 for D (6 bases). Trimming pared 6 bases from V and 10 bases from J, leaving 24 bases between. CDR1 is MDHEN, CDR2 SYDVKM, per germline. The CDR3 sequence is 15 residues long.

The V gene is TRBV19, the J gene TRBJ2-1; D gene uncertain. This CDR3 is built from 13 residues. The ends were cut back, 2 bases at V and 7 bases at J, with 9 bases in the middle. Per germline, CDR1 LNHDA and CDR2 SQIVND (reference sequence). The CDR3 protein is CASSILIGNEQFF. The CDR3 DNA reads as TGTGCCAGTAGTATACTAATAGGGAATGAGCAGTTCTTC. The full variable domain, its missing parts supplied by reference TRBV19 and TRBJ2-1, is DGGITQSPKYLFRKEGQNVTLSCEQNLNHDAMYWYRQDPGQGLRLIYYSQIVNDFQKGDIAEGYSVSREKKESFPLTVTSAQKNPTAFYLCASSILIGNEQFFGPGTRLTVL.